One sample yielded the 28 T cell receptor beta chains listed below, sequenced in a study of beta chain features in type 1 diabetes. Expressed TCRB transcripts were sequenced because the isolated RNA had all been reverse transcribed beforehand. The assay was immunoSEQ multiplex PCR, and TCRdb's table has in-frame clones only and misses some. Of 350,000 or so clones in the sample, about 19% were seen once. The sequenced sample consisted of naive CD4+ T cells from blood. These receptors all come from a woman aged 18-29 years in good health.

This clone appeared a few times. This sequence joins TRBV9 and TRBJ2-7, with D perhaps matching TRBD1 (5 bases). CDR3 length: 13 residues. With 3 bases removed from V and 5 bases from J, the gap between germline ends came to 12 bases. Germline V CDR1 and CDR2: SGDLS, YYNGEE. CDR3 in DNA: TGTGCCAGCAGCGGCAGGGTCGACGACGAGCAGTACTTC. It codes for CASSGRVDDEQYF.

The V and J genes are TRBV7-9 and TRBJ1-5; perhaps TRBD1 as D (5 bases). The germline gives CDR1 SEHNR, CDR2 FQNEAQ (reference sequence). With 3 bases removed from V and 2 bases from J, the gap between germline ends came to 17 bases. CDR3 length equals 17 residues. CDR3 protein: CASSFAGVGGRNQPQHF. The CDR3 nucleotides read TGTGCCAGCAGCTTTGCGGGCGTGGGGGGTCGCAATCAGCCCCAGCATTTT.

This clone showed up just a few times. V is TRBV9 and J is TRBJ2-2; D might be TRBD2 (5 bases). V lost 0 bases and J 3 bases, leaving 15 bases between the germline ends. The germline V gene encodes CDR1 SGDLS and CDR2 YYNGEE. The CDR3 length is 17 residues. The CDR3 sequence is CASSVGLSLGDTGELFF. CDR3 in DNA: TGTGCCAGCAGCGTAGGCCTAAGCCTGGGAGACACCGGGGAGCTGTTTTTT.

This clone was detected once. The chain carries TRBV7-9 and TRBJ2-5; 8 positions match TRBD1. Gene TRBJ2-7 matches the end of the DNA better, so the J call may be wrong. Germline CDR1 SEHNR, CDR2 FQNEAQ (reference sequence). The CDR3 runs 15 residues. The CDR3 nucleotides read TGTGCCAGCAGCTCCCGGACAGGGACTTCCTACGAGCAGTACTTC. It encodes CASSSRTGTSYEQYF.

This clone turned up a few times. V usage is TRBV7-9 and J usage is TRBJ2-4; no definite D call. Germline CDR1 and CDR2: SEHNR and FQNEAQ (reference sequence). V was clipped by 3 bases and J by 8 bases, with 5 bases between them. The CDR3 has 11 amino acids. The CDR3 region has the DNA TGTGCCAGCAGCTTGGAGCACATTCAGTACTTC. Amino acids: CASSLEHIQYF.

This clone was observed a few times. The J gene is TRBJ1-3, the V gene TRBV29-1; a possible D gene is TRBD1 (6 bases). Germline lookup yields CDR1 SQVTM and CDR2 ANQGSEA. The V and J ends lost 6 bases and 7 bases respectively, with 13 bases between them. The CDR3 contains 12 residues. CDR3 protein: CSVTTQGNTIYF. DNA for the CDR3: TGCAGCGTCACCACCCAGGGGAACACCATATATTTT.

This chain uses TRBV4-1 with TRBJ2-1; 7 bases line up with TRBD2. CDR1 and CDR2 (germline): MGHRA, YSYEKL. The CDR3 is 14 residues long. After removal of 4 bases from V and 6 bases from J, the junction contained 6 bases not matched to a gene. CDR3 nucleotide sequence: TGCGCCAGCAGCCTCGGACTAGTTAGCAATGAGCAGTTCTTC. It encodes CASSLGLVSNEQFF.

This rearrangement joins TRBV6-5 to TRBJ1-2; 10 positions match TRBD1. This CDR3 is 15 amino acids long. J was trimmed by 4 bases and V by 0 bases; bases with no gene match: 2. CDR1 and CDR2 from the germline V gene are MNHEY and SVGAGI. The CDR3 DNA reads TGTGCCAGCAGTTACTCGGGGACAGGGGTCTATGGCTACACCTTC. Amino acid sequence: CASSYSGTGVYGYTF.

This clone turned up a few times. The J gene is TRBJ1-6, the V gene TRBV18, with D possibly matching TRBD1 (6 bases). The V end lost 2 bases, the J end lost 6 bases, and 11 bases lay between the germline ends. Germline CDR1 and CDR2: KGHSH and LQKENI. The CDR3 consists of 15 residues. Here the CDR3 DNA reads TGTGCCAGCTCACCAGCAGGGGATCTTAATTCACCCCTCCACTTT. This gives the protein CASSPAGDLNSPLHF.

Only a few counts were recorded for this clone. A read error may produce the germline difference seen at one junction end. The chain couples TRBV2 to TRBJ2-3; the match to TRBD2 covers 14 bases. CDR3 length: 15 amino acids. The germline V gene encodes CDR1 SNHLY and CDR2 FYNNEI. The CDR3 DNA sequence: TGTGCGAGCAACCCCTCCGGGACTAGCGGGAGTACGCAGTATTTT. This gives the protein CASNPSGTSGSTQYF.

The V and J genes are TRBV7-9 and TRBJ2-1; tentatively, D is TRBD2 (6 bases). Germline V CDR1 and CDR2: SEHNR, FQNEAQ (reference sequence). This CDR3 has 13 residues. V was cut by 5 bases and J by 4 bases, with 9 bases left in between. In DNA, the CDR3 is TGTGCCAGCAGCCCGGGGACTTACAATGAGCAGTTCTTC. It translates to CASSPGTYNEQFF.

CDR3 DNA sequence: TGTGCCAGCAGCCCCCACCCTTGGACTAGCGGGAGTGGCGAGCAGTACTTC. As protein: CASSPHPWTSGSGEQYF. This chain joins TRBV7-2 and TRBJ2-7; 13 positions agree with TRBD2. J gave up 6 bases and V 5 bases, and 13 bases lay outside the gene matches. This CDR3 comprises 17 residues. Germline V CDR1 and CDR2: SGHTA, FQGNSA.

The genes are TRBV19 and TRBJ2-5; tentatively, D is TRBD1 (6 bases). Trimming took 6 bases from V and 1 from J, leaving 9 bases between them. Germline CDR1 is LNHDA and CDR2 is SQIVND (reference sequence). The CDR3 contains 13 residues. CDR3 nucleotides: TGTGCCAGTAGCCGGACAGTCCAAGAGACCCAGTACTTC. Translation gives CASSRTVQETQYF.

Only a few counts were recorded for this clone. V is TRBV19 and J is TRBJ2-3; D uncertain. The CDR3 consists of 15 residues. V lost 11 bases and J 2 bases, leaving 20 bases between the germline ends. Germline CDR1 is LNHDA and CDR2 is SQIVND (reference sequence). The CDR3 loop is CALSRATSSTDTQYF. CDR3 nucleotides: TGTGCCCTCTCTCGAGCTACCTCCTCCACAGATACGCAGTATTTT.

The V gene is TRBV28, the J gene TRBJ1-2; TRBD1 aligns across 8 bases. The J segment lost 5 bases and the V segment lost 2 bases, leaving 4 bases of the junction unmatched. CDR3 size: 14 residues. The germline gives CDR1 MDHEN, CDR2 SYDVKM. The CDR3 spells CASSLADRDYGYTF. The CDR3 DNA is TGTGCCAGCAGTTTAGCGGACAGGGATTATGGCTACACCTTC.

This clone was picked up a small number of times. This chain connects TRBV30 to TRBJ2-1; D might be TRBD2 (5 bases). The CDR3 spans 11 residues. V was cut by 5 bases and J by 9 bases, with 11 bases left in between. Germline V gives CDR1 GTSNPN, CDR2 SVGIG (reference sequence). CDR3 bases: TGTGCCTGGCTTAGGCGGGTTGAGCAGTTCTTC. It codes for CAWLRRVEQFF.

This clone was found a few times. This sequence joins TRBV4-2 and TRBJ2-2; 9 bases fit TRBD1. Germline values: CDR1 LGHNA, CDR2 YNFKEQ. With V trimmed by 6 bases and J by 6 bases, 8 bases remained unmatched. This CDR3 is built from 15 residues. The CDR3: CASSIPGQGAGELFF. The CDR3 DNA reads TGTGCCAGCAGTATTCCGGGACAGGGAGCCGGGGAGCTGTTTTTT.

A few counts support this clone. V gene TRBV9 combines with J gene TRBJ1-2; a possible D gene is TRBD1 (5 bases). The CDR3 is 13 amino acids. V was shortened by 0 bases and J by 10 bases, with 13 bases between the two germline ends. Germline CDR1 reads SGDLS; CDR2 reads YYNGEE. CDR3 DNA: TGTGCCAGCAGCGTAGCTAGGCAGGGAAACTACACCTTC. Protein sequence: CASSVARQGNYTF.

This clone was detected only a few times. This chain joins TRBV7-8 and TRBJ2-7; 8 bases match TRBD1. Trimming removed 5 bases from V and 1 base from J; junction bases left unmatched: 4. CDR1 and CDR2 (germline): SGHVS, FQNEAQ. CDR3 length: 14 residues. The CDR3 coding sequence is TGTGCCAGCAGCCCAGGGGGCAGGTCCTACGAGCAGTACTTC. It encodes CASSPGGRSYEQYF.

This rearrangement joins TRBV5-1 to TRBJ1-1; D is possibly TRBD1 (5 bases). Trimming cost V 3 bases and J 3 bases, with 21 bases left between them. The germline V gene has CDR1 SGHRS and CDR2 YFSETQ. CDR3 length: 17 amino acids. Here the CDR3 reads CASSSRRGLQEDTEAFF. For the CDR3, the DNA is TGCGCCAGCAGCTCCCGGAGGGGACTACAAGAGGACACTGAAGCTTTCTTT. Based on the CDR3 plus reference TRBV5-1 and TRBJ1-1, the full variable domain is KAGVTQTPRYLIKTRGQQVTLSCSPISGHRSVSWYQQTPGQGLQFLFEYFSETQRNKGNFPGRFSGRQFSNSRSEMNVSTLELGDSALYLCASSSRRGLQEDTEAFFGQGTRLTVV.

This clone was recorded a few times. The genes are TRBV29-1 and TRBJ1-3, with 7 bases fitting TRBD1. J gave up 2 bases and V 6 bases, and 4 bases lay outside the gene matches. The CDR3 runs to 13 residues. CDR1 is SQVTM, CDR2 ANQGSEA, per germline. The CDR3 is CSVWGQTGNTIYF. In nucleotides, the CDR3 is TGCAGCGTGTGGGGACAGACTGGAAACACCATATATTTT.

The chain links TRBV4-1 to TRBJ1-4, with TRBD1 as a possible D gene (5 bases). The germline V and J ends were trimmed by 4 bases and 7 bases, with 13 bases remaining between them. CDR1 and CDR2 from the germline V gene are MGHRA and YSYEKL. The CDR3 consists of 14 residues. CDR3: CASSLYGGVEKLFF. The CDR3 nucleotides read TGCGCCAGCAGCCTCTATGGGGGGGTTGAAAAACTGTTTTTT.

In its sample, this clone was seen a few times. Additional DNA sequences in this sample encode the identical CDR3. This rearrangement joins TRBV5-1 to TRBJ1-1, with D unclear. V lost 0 bases and J lost 4, with 7 bases in between. CDR1 is SGHRS, CDR2 YFSETQ, per germline. The length of the CDR3 is 13 residues. CDR3 amino acids: CASSLDGGTEAFF. The DNA for the CDR3 is TGCGCCAGCAGCTTGGACGGTGGCACTGAAGCTTTCTTT.

This clone has a handful of counts. The chain recombines TRBV7-2 with TRBJ2-1; 8 bases agree with TRBD1. Germline V gene sequence: CDR1 SGHTA, CDR2 FQGNSA. This CDR3 has 16 residues. Trimming at V came to 1 base and at J to 3 bases, leaving 5 bases not matched to a gene. The DNA of the CDR3 is TGTGCCAGCAGCTTAGGGTCAGGGGGCGGCTACAATGAGCAGTTCTTC. Translated: CASSLGSGGGYNEQFF.

This clone was seen only a few times. CDR3 residues: CTSRRTGANEKLFF. The CDR3 DNA sequence: TGCACCAGCAGACGGACGGGAGCAAATGAAAAACTGTTTTTT. The chain carries TRBV1 and TRBJ1-4. TRBV1 is a pseudogene. This CDR3 is built from 14 residues.

The chain employs TRBV10-3 and TRBJ1-5; TRBD1 is a possible D gene (6 bases). V gave up 3 bases and J gave up 7 bases, with 13 bases separating them. The CDR3 loop spans 14 amino acids. Germline V gene data show CDR1 as ENHRY and CDR2 as SYGVKD. The CDR3 region has the DNA TGTGCCATCAGTGATGACAGGTTGGAGCAGCCCCAGCATTTT. This translates into CAISDDRLEQPQHF.

As DNA, the CDR3 is TGTGCCAGCAGCCCCGGGTATATCAACTATGGCTACACCTTC. It translates to CASSPGYINYGYTF. The rearrangement joins TRBV7-9 to TRBJ1-2; no clear D gene. The length of the CDR3 is 14 residues. In germline, CDR1 is SEHNR, CDR2 FQNEAQ (reference sequence). V gave up 5 bases and J gave up 2 bases, with 12 bases separating them.

The gene calls are TRBV6-5 and TRBJ1-5; D not resolved. Deletions cut 4 bases from V and 4 bases from J, with 8 bases between. CDR3 length: 13 residues. CDR1 is MNHEY and CDR2 is SVGAGI in the germline V gene. CDR3 DNA sequence: TGTGCCAGCAGTTTTGTACAGAATCAGCCCCAGCATTTT. The encoded protein is CASSFVQNQPQHF.